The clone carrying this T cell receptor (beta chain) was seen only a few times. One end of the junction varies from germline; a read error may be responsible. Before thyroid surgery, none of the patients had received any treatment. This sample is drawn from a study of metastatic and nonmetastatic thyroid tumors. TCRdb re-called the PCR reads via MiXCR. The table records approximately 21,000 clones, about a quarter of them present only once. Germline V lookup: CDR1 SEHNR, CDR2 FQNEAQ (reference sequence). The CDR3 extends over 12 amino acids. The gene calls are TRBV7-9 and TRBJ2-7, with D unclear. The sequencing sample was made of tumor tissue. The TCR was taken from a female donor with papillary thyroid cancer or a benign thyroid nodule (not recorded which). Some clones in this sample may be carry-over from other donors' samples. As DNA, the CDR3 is TGTGCCAGCAGCTTCGACATCTACGAGCTGTACTTC. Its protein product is CASSFDIYELYF. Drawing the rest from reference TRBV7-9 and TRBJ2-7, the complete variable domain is DTGVSQNPRHKITKRGQNVTFRCDPISEHNRLYWYRQTLGQGPEFLTYFQNEAQLEKSRLLSDRFSAERPKGSFSTLEIQRTEQGDSAMYLCASSFDIYELYFGPGTRLTVT.